The rows below give T cell receptor beta chains drawn from one sample of a study of blood T cell repertoires in COVID-19. This table comes from immunoSEQ multiplex PCR, and its TCRdb copy is limited to in-frame clones, with some not included. The data show approximately 110,000 clones, roughly 72% seen once. Sample: peripheral blood. The receptor source for this set is a man older than 75 with COVID-19, enrolled during active disease. CDR3s include the opening cysteine and the closing phenylalanine or tryptophan. Each record gives: D gene, J gene, clone size, V gene, CDR3 protein, CDR3 DNA. A D gene is named only where the DNA matches it firmly. Not all rows give a size; the values are once, few, many and, for expanded clones, a class.

TRBD1	TRBJ2-5	once	TRBV14	CASSPKPGTGGEWQETQYF	TGTGCCAGCAGCCCCAAACCCGGGACAGGGGGCGAGTGGCAAGAGACCCAGTACTTC
TRBD1	TRBJ1-1	NA	TRBV7-9	CASSFQGGGSEAFF	TGTGCCAGCAGCTTCCAGGGGGGTGGTTCTGAAGCTTTCTTT
TRBD1	TRBJ1-1	NA	TRBV10-3	CAIAQGDTEAFF	TGTGCCATTGCACAGGGGGACACTGAAGCTTTCTTT
NA	TRBJ1-1	NA	TRBV7-8	CASTAGAYNTEAFF	TGTGCCAGCACAGCAGGGGCATACAACACTGAAGCTTTCTTT
NA	TRBJ2-6	few	TRBV25-1	CASSLGGSGANVLTF	TGTGCCAGCAGTCTAGGGGGATCTGGGGCCAACGTCCTGACTTTC
TRBD2	TRBJ2-1	NA	TRBV7-3	CASSTSSSGRAYNEQFF	TGTGCCAGCAGCACCTCCTCTAGCGGGAGGGCCTACAATGAGCAGTTCTTC
TRBD2	TRBJ2-7	NA	TRBV7-2	CASSWGGGPYEQYF	TGTGCCAGCAGCTGGGGGGGAGGGCCTTACGAGCAGTACTTC
NA	TRBJ2-2	few	TRBV18	CASSPFGEELFF	TGTGCCAGCTCACCATTTGGAGAGGAGCTGTTTTTT
TRBD1	TRBJ2-7	NA	TRBV2	CASSGIQGGEQYF	TGTGCCAGCAGTGGAATACAGGGGGGCGAGCAGTACTTC
NA	TRBJ1-5	NA	TRBV4-1	CASSQLRGGNQPQHF	TGCGCCAGCAGCCAACTCAGGGGAGGCAATCAGCCCCAGCATTTT
TRBD2	TRBJ2-5	NA	TRBV11-2	CASSRPGGTFQETQYF	TGTGCCAGCAGCCGGCCGGGGGGTACATTCCAGGAGACCCAGTACTTC
NA	TRBJ1-6	NA	TRBV5-6	CASSLLGQMNSPLHF	TGTGCCAGCAGCTTGCTCGGACAGATGAATTCACCCCTCCACTTT
TRBD2	TRBJ2-1	few	TRBV19	CASSTQLAGGQNEQFF	TGTGCCAGTAGTACTCAATTAGCGGGAGGACAGAATGAGCAGTTCTTC
NA	TRBJ1-3	NA	TRBV6-5	CASSSGTGNTIYF	TGTGCCAGCAGCTCAGGGACTGGAAACACCATATATTTT
NA	TRBJ1-5	once	TRBV7-9	CASSQDGDQPQHF	TGTGCCAGCAGCCAAGACGGAGATCAGCCCCAGCATTTT
TRBD1	TRBJ2-1	few	TRBV7-3	CASSPQGTGGIEQFF	TGTGCCAGCAGCCCCCAGGGGACAGGGGGCATTGAGCAGTTCTTC
NA	TRBJ2-3	NA	TRBV10-3	CAIRESGDITDTQYF	TGTGCCATCAGAGAGTCAGGGGACATCACAGATACGCAGTATTTT
TRBD1	TRBJ2-7	NA	TRBV28	CASSTTYRGDSYEQYF	TGTGCCAGCAGCACCACGTACAGGGGGGACTCCTACGAGCAGTACTTC
TRBD1	TRBJ1-4	NA	TRBV4-1	CASSQDKGGGEKLFF	TGCGCCAGCAGCCAAGATAAAGGGGGCGGTGAAAAACTGTTTTTT
NA	TRBJ2-5	once	TRBV5-1	CASSFDLGQKMTQYF	TGCGCCAGCAGCTTTGATTTAGGACAGAAGATGACCCAGTACTTC
NA	TRBJ2-3	NA	TRBV2	CASSELAGGDTQYF	TGTGCCAGCAGTGAATTAGCCGGTGGAGATACGCAGTATTTT
NA	TRBJ1-2	few	TRBV2	CASSESADNYGYTF	TGTGCCAGCAGTGAGTCGGCGGATAACTATGGCTACACCTTC
NA	TRBJ2-5	NA	TRBV29-1	CSATPQGQETQYF	TGCAGCGCCACCCCTCAGGGCCAAGAGACCCAGTACTTC